Listed here are 23 T cell receptor beta chains from one sample, sequenced in a study of control samples from healthy donors and cancer patients. The assay was immunoSEQ multiplex PCR, and TCRdb's table has in-frame clones only and misses some. The data hold 150,000 to 200,000 clones, with 90% to 95% observed a single time. Specimen: blood. These receptors all come from a man aged 18 to 30 in good health.

The chain joins TRBV18 to TRBJ1-1, with D perhaps TRBD1 (6 bases). Trimming removed 0 bases from V and 10 bases from J, with 18 bases in between. The CDR3 is 15 residues long. The germline gives CDR1 KGHSH, CDR2 LQKENI. The CDR3 bases are TGTGCCAGCTCACCACCGAACAGGGAAAAAGGGGGAGCTTTCTTT. Its translation is CASSPPNREKGGAFF.

V is TRBV2 and J is TRBJ1-6; TRBD1 aligns across 12 bases. Unmatched junction bases numbered 8, after V lost 11 bases and J lost 3 bases. Germline CDR1 reads SNHLY; CDR2 reads FYNNEI. CDR3 size: 16 residues. The DNA of the CDR3 is TGTGCCTGCACGGGACAGGGGGCGGTCTATAATTCACCCCTCCACTTT. Its translation: CACTGQGAVYNSPLHF. Complete variable domain (other parts from reference TRBV2 and TRBJ1-6): EPEVTQTPSHQVTQMGQEVILRCVPISNHLYFYWYRQILGQKVEFLVSFYNNEISEKSEIFDDQFSVERPDGSNFTLKIRSTKLEDSAMYFCACTGQGAVYNSPLHFGNGTRLTVT.

This clone was observed once. The chain recombines TRBV7-2 with TRBJ2-5; perhaps TRBD2 as D (6 bases). Between the trimmed V and J ends, which lost 5 bases and 3 bases, there was a span of 19 bases. Germline CDR1 and CDR2: SGHTA and FQGNSA. This CDR3 region has 16 residues. DNA for the CDR3: TGTGCCAGCAGCCCCCCGGGGGTGGGGGGAAAAGAGACCCAGTACTTC. Encoded protein: CASSPPGVGGKETQYF.

The V and J genes are TRBV6-1 and TRBJ2-7; TRBD1 might be the D (7 bases). Trimming removed 2 bases at V and 1 base at J, with 12 bases between. The CDR3 runs to 15 residues. Germline assignment: CDR1 MNHNS and CDR2 SASEGT. In nucleotides, the CDR3 is TGTGCCAGCAGTGAACAGGGGGGCGAATCCTACGAGCAGTACTTC. Residues: CASSEQGGESYEQYF.

The gene calls are TRBV19 and TRBJ2-2; TRBD2 matches 9 bases. The length of the CDR3 is 16 residues. CDR1 LNHDA and CDR2 SQIVND come from the germline V gene (reference sequence). V was pared by 5 bases and J by 5 bases, with 9 bases of the junction left unmatched. For the CDR3, the DNA is TGTGCCAGTAGTCTTCAGCGGGGGGACGCTACCGGGGAGCTGTTTTTT. As protein: CASSLQRGDATGELFF. The full variable domain, with the rest looked up from reference TRBV19 and TRBJ2-2, is DGGITQSPKYLFRKEGQNVTLSCEQNLNHDAMYWYRQDPGQGLRLIYYSQIVNDFQKGDIAEGYSVSREKKESFPLTVTSAQKNPTAFYLCASSLQRGDATGELFFGEGSRLTVL.

The chain uses TRBV5-1 and TRBJ2-5, with unresolved D. Trimming stripped 1 base from V and 1 base from J, with 8 bases between. This CDR3 spans 14 amino acids. The germline CDR1 and CDR2 sequences are SGHRS and YFSETQ. The CDR3 region has the DNA TGCGCCAGCAGCTTGAGTACAGCCCAAGAGACCCAGTACTTC. Translation: CASSLSTAQETQYF.

The V and J genes are TRBV7-2 and TRBJ2-3; possible D gene TRBD1, 6 bases. This CDR3 has 13 amino acids. The germline V and J ends were trimmed by 2 bases and 4 bases, with 7 bases remaining between them. CDR1 is SGHTA, CDR2 FQGNSA, per germline. The CDR3 loop is CASSLPGADTQYF. DNA for the CDR3: TGTGCCAGCAGCTTACCAGGGGCAGATACGCAGTATTTT.

This clone was seen only once. The chain recombines TRBV19 with TRBJ1-2; no clear D. This CDR3 is built from 13 residues. CDR1 and CDR2 from the germline V gene are LNHDA and SQIVND (reference sequence). Trimming removed 1 base at V and 2 bases at J, with 5 bases between. CDR3 DNA: TGTGCCAGTAGTATAGCCAAAAACTATGGCTACACCTTC. Translation: CASSIAKNYGYTF.

This chain connects TRBV3-1 (or the pseudogene TRBV3-2) to TRBJ2-2; D is perhaps TRBD2 (5 bases). The CDR3 length is 16 residues. Looked up from germline, CDR1 is LGHDT and CDR2 is YNNKEL (reference sequence). Trimming took 4 bases from V and 0 from J, leaving 12 bases between them. CDR3 loop: CASSPTNTANTGELFF. The CDR3 DNA follows: TGTGCCAGCAGCCCGACTAACACAGCGAACACCGGGGAGCTGTTTTTT.

The gene calls are TRBV7-2 and TRBJ2-5; D is perhaps TRBD1 (6 bases). The CDR3 runs 15 residues. CDR1 and CDR2 from the germline V gene are SGHTA and FQGNSA. Trimming took 1 base from V and 5 from J, leaving 14 bases between them. The CDR3 bases are TGTGCCAGCAGCTTAGGTCAGGGGAATTGGGAGACCCAGTACTTC. Its protein product is CASSLGQGNWETQYF.

The chain recombines TRBV12-3 or TRBV12-4 with TRBJ1-2, with D maybe TRBD1 (6 bases). The CDR3 contains 13 residues. With 7 bases removed from V and 7 bases from J, the gap between germline ends came to 16 bases. The CDR3 here is CASTLTGFAGYTF. As DNA, the CDR3 is TGTGCCAGCACCCTCACAGGGTTCGCTGGCTACACCTTC.

The V call is TRBV27, the J call TRBJ2-1; D ambiguous. The length of the CDR3 is 15 residues. V lost 1 base and J 0 bases, leaving 7 bases between the germline ends. From germline, CDR1 is MNHEY and CDR2 SMNVEV (reference sequence). The CDR3 sequence is CASSLFWDSYNEQFF. CDR3 DNA sequence: TGTGCCAGCAGTTTATTTTGGGACTCCTACAATGAGCAGTTCTTC.

The V and J genes are TRBV30 and TRBJ1-1; no clear D gene. The V end lost 3 bases, the J end lost 7 bases, and 24 bases lay between the germline ends. CDR1 and CDR2 (germline): GTSNPN, SVGIG (reference sequence). The CDR3 spans 16 residues. DNA for the CDR3: TGTGCCTGGAGCGCCAGGTACCTTGGTGCATCGGTTGAAGCTTTCTTT. Amino acid sequence: CAWSARYLGASVEAFF. Using reference TRBV30 and TRBJ1-1 for the parts outside the CDR3, the full variable domain is SQTIHQWPATLVQPVGSPLSLECTVEGTSNPNLYWYRQAAGRGLQLLFYSVGIGQISSEVPQNLSASRPQDRQFILSSKKLLLSDSGFYLCAWSARYLGASVEAFFGQGTRLTVV.

The chain combines TRBV24-1 with TRBJ2-1, with TRBD1 matching 8 bases. Per the germline V gene, CDR1 is KGHDR and CDR2 is SFDVKD. V gave up 3 bases and J gave up 4 bases; unmatched junction bases: 1. There are 14 residues in the CDR3. The CDR3 DNA reads TGTGCCACCAGTGATGGACAGGGTTACAATGAGCAGTTCTTC. This codes for CATSDGQGYNEQFF.

V gene TRBV23-1 combines with J gene TRBJ1-3, with D possibly matching TRBD1 (6 bases). TRBV23-1 belongs to the ORF category, with a function that is uncertain. The length of the CDR3 is 14 residues. Trimming stripped 10 bases from V and 5 bases from J, with 18 bases between. CDR3 nucleotide sequence: TGCGCCACCCAAAAAGGGGGGCAGAGAAACACCATATATTTT. Its protein product is CATQKGGQRNTIYF.

The chain recombines TRBV5-1 with TRBJ1-4; TRBD1 agrees at 8 bases. The CDR3 is 15 residues long. V shed 1 base, J shed 3 bases, and the junction held 2 bases outside the gene matches. Germline V gene data show CDR1 as SGHRS and CDR2 as YFSETQ. CDR3 sequence (DNA): TGCGCCAGCAGCTTGAGGACAGGGCCTAATGAAAAACTGTTTTTT. This gives the protein CASSLRTGPNEKLFF.

The chain combines TRBV15 with TRBJ1-1, with 10 positions matching TRBD1. The CDR3 is 17 amino acids. Germline assignment: CDR1 LNHNV and CDR2 YYDKDF (reference sequence). With V trimmed by 9 bases and J by 1 base, 14 bases remained unmatched. The CDR3 sequence: CATTGTGDLKGNTEAFF. In DNA form, the CDR3 reads TGTGCCACTACCGGGACAGGGGACTTGAAGGGGAACACTGAAGCTTTCTTT.

The V call is TRBV7-9, the J call TRBJ2-1; D remains ambiguous. The CDR3 runs to 14 residues. CDR1 and CDR2 from the germline V gene are SEHNR and FQNEAQ (reference sequence). The CDR3 sequence: CAHTPEEDYNEQFF. CDR3 nucleotides: TGTGCTCACACCCCTGAAGAAGACTACAATGAGCAGTTCTTC.

Remarks on this clone: Additional DNA sequences in this sample encode the identical CDR3. The chain is built from TRBV6-6 and TRBJ1-1; TRBD1 might be the D (5 bases). Looked up from germline, CDR1 is MNHNY and CDR2 is SVGAGI (reference sequence). The ends were cut back, 0 bases at V and 5 bases at J, with 10 bases in the middle. The CDR3 spans 14 residues. The CDR3 bases are TGTGCCAGCAGTTACTCGGGGGGTGGGACTGAAGCTTTCTTT. Its protein is CASSYSGGGTEAFF.

V and J are TRBV30 and TRBJ1-6; D might be TRBD1 (6 bases). The germline CDR1 and CDR2 sequences are GTSNPN and SVGIG (reference sequence). This CDR3 spans 17 amino acids. V was shortened by 6 bases and J by 7 bases, with 25 bases between the two germline ends. CDR3 amino acids: CACTGTLGRMANSPLHF. In DNA, the CDR3 is TGTGCCTGTACCGGGACATTAGGGCGGATGGCGAATTCACCCCTCCACTTT.

The chain employs TRBV10-3 and TRBJ2-3; 13 bases match TRBD2. The germline V gene has CDR1 ENHRY and CDR2 SYGVKD. With 10 bases clipped from V and 4 bases from J, the junction kept 5 bases outside the gene matches. The CDR3 is 14 amino acids. CDR3 amino acids: CATGTSGDSDTQYF. The CDR3 DNA reads as TGTGCCACCGGGACTAGCGGGGATTCAGATACGCAGTATTTT.

This chain links TRBV27 with TRBJ2-3; D gene ambiguous. V lost 3 bases, J lost 0 bases, and 7 bases lay in between. Germline V gene sequence: CDR1 MNHEY, CDR2 SMNVEV (reference sequence). The CDR3 totals 14 residues. The CDR3 protein is CASSFAASTDTQYF. The CDR3 DNA sequence: TGTGCCAGCAGTTTCGCCGCTAGCACAGATACGCAGTATTTT.

The V call is TRBV11-3, the J call TRBJ2-3; perhaps TRBD1 as D (5 bases). The CDR3 sequence is 14 residues long. Germline CDR1 SGHNT, CDR2 YENEEA. V lost 6 bases and J 3 bases, leaving 13 bases between the germline ends. The CDR3 DNA is TGTGCCAGCAGTCCAGGGCTGGAAACAGATACGCAGTATTTT. It encodes CASSPGLETDTQYF.